These T cell receptor beta chains were read from a single sample in a study of T-cell memory formation after mild COVID-19. A single record per CDR3 protein comes from TCRdb applying MiXCR to the 5' RACE reads. Among around 210,000 distinct CDR3 sequences, around 8.8% were seen once, and the ten largest hold approximately 3.3%. The sample comprised PBMCs or a T cell subset sorted from them (not recorded which). Receptors were obtained from a man aged 18 to 29 who had mild COVID-19 (a few samples of this study predate the infection). Cell type and time point are not known. Both conserved end residues are part of each CDR3. Each record gives: CDR3 protein, CDR3 DNA, J gene, D gene, clone size, V gene. A D gene is named only where the DNA matches it firmly. Clone size is shown for a subset of rows, as once, few, many or a class of expanded clone.

CDR3aa: CASSPRDRAVQPQHF
CDR3nt: TGTGCCAGCAGCCCGAGGGACAGGGCGGTCCAGCCCCAGCATTTT
j_gene: TRBJ1-5
d_gene: TRBD1
abundance: many
v_gene: TRBV7-2

CDR3aa: CASSHTGLGGYEQYF
CDR3nt: TGTGCCAGCAGCCATACGGGACTTGGCGGCTACGAGCAGTACTTC
j_gene: TRBJ2-7
d_gene: -
abundance: few
v_gene: TRBV3-1

CDR3aa: CASSPMRTGFDTDTQYF
CDR3nt: TGCGCCAGCAGCCCTATGAGGACGGGGTTTGACACAGATACGCAGTATTTT
j_gene: TRBJ2-3
d_gene: -
abundance: many
v_gene: TRBV4-1

CDR3aa: CSARDSGNQPQHF
CDR3nt: TGCAGTGCTAGAGACAGCGGAAATCAGCCCCAGCATTTT
j_gene: TRBJ1-5
d_gene: -
abundance: many
v_gene: TRBV20-1

CDR3aa: CATSEPTGDNQPQHF
CDR3nt: TGTGCCACCAGTGAACCTACAGGGGACAATCAGCCCCAGCATTTT
j_gene: TRBJ1-5
d_gene: TRBD1
abundance: few
v_gene: TRBV24-1

CDR3aa: CASSQEGTGATDTQYF
CDR3nt: TGTGCCAGCAGCCAAGAAGGGACAGGGGCGACAGATACGCAGTATTTT
j_gene: TRBJ2-3
d_gene: TRBD1
abundance: few
v_gene: TRBV4-2

CDR3aa: CASGPGTSGADTQYF
CDR3nt: TGCGCCAGCGGCCCCGGGACTAGCGGGGCAGATACGCAGTATTTT
j_gene: TRBJ2-3
d_gene: TRBD2
abundance: few
v_gene: TRBV5-1

CDR3aa: CASSEVGASLGYTF
CDR3nt: TGTGCCAGCAGTGAAGTCGGGGCTTCCCTGGGCTACACCTTC
j_gene: TRBJ1-2
d_gene: -
abundance: -
v_gene: TRBV2

CDR3aa: CASSLDRSSYEQYF
CDR3nt: TGTGCCAGCAGCTTGGACAGGAGCTCCTACGAGCAGTACTTC
j_gene: TRBJ2-7
d_gene: TRBD1
abundance: many
v_gene: TRBV7-2

CDR3aa: CASTDSYEQYF
CDR3nt: TGCGCCAGCACCGATTCCTACGAGCAGTACTTC
j_gene: TRBJ2-7
d_gene: -
abundance: many
v_gene: TRBV10-2

CDR3aa: CASSSQSTGELFF
CDR3nt: TGTGCCAGCAGCTCTCAGTCCACCGGGGAGCTGTTTTTT
j_gene: TRBJ2-2
d_gene: -
abundance: -
v_gene: TRBV11-2

CDR3aa: CSATYYGYTF
CDR3nt: TGCAGTGCTACCTATTATGGCTACACCTTC
j_gene: TRBJ1-2
d_gene: -
abundance: few
v_gene: TRBV20-1

CDR3aa: CASSLGDGNGYTF
CDR3nt: TGTGCCAGCAGCTTGGGAGACGGAAACGGCTACACCTTC
j_gene: TRBJ1-2
d_gene: -
abundance: few
v_gene: TRBV5-6

CDR3aa: CASSFDLGNEKLFF
CDR3nt: TGTGCCAGCAGCTTCGATCTGGGTAATGAAAAACTGTTTTTT
j_gene: TRBJ1-4
d_gene: -
abundance: few
v_gene: TRBV5-4

CDR3aa: CAIRDSYSNQPQHF
CDR3nt: TGTGCCATCAGGGACAGTTATAGCAATCAGCCCCAGCATTTT
j_gene: TRBJ1-5
d_gene: -
abundance: many
v_gene: TRBV10-3

CDR3aa: CASSPRQGAIALSEAFF
CDR3nt: TGCGCCAGCAGCCCCAGACAGGGGGCAATAGCTTTATCTGAAGCTTTCTTT
j_gene: TRBJ1-1
d_gene: TRBD1
abundance: -
v_gene: TRBV5-1

CDR3aa: CASSVYRGLAGELFF
CDR3nt: TGTGCCAGCAGCGTATACAGGGGGCTGGCCGGGGAGCTGTTTTTT
j_gene: TRBJ2-2
d_gene: TRBD1
abundance: many
v_gene: TRBV7-8

CDR3aa: CSARAAATNYGYTF
CDR3nt: TGCAGTGCTAGAGCGGCGGCAACTAACTATGGCTACACCTTC
j_gene: TRBJ1-2
d_gene: -
abundance: -
v_gene: TRBV20-1

CDR3aa: CASSQYRTAYNEQFF
CDR3nt: TGCGCCAGCAGCCAATATCGCACCGCCTACAATGAGCAGTTCTTC
j_gene: TRBJ2-1
d_gene: -
abundance: -
v_gene: TRBV4-3

CDR3aa: CASSILDRHEQYF
CDR3nt: TGCGCCAGCAGCATCCTGGACAGGCACGAGCAGTACTTC
j_gene: TRBJ2-7
d_gene: TRBD1
abundance: few
v_gene: TRBV5-1

CDR3aa: CASSYGTEYQETQYF
CDR3nt: TGTGCCAGCAGTTACGGGACAGAGTACCAAGAGACCCAGTACTTC
j_gene: TRBJ2-5
d_gene: TRBD1
abundance: few
v_gene: TRBV6-6

CDR3aa: CASRWGFEKLFF
CDR3nt: TGTGCCAGCAGATGGGGGTTTGAAAAACTGTTTTTT
j_gene: TRBJ1-4
d_gene: -
abundance: -
v_gene: TRBV6-4

CDR3aa: CAWTGYYGELFF
CDR3nt: TGTGCCTGGACAGGGTATTACGGGGAGCTGTTTTTT
j_gene: TRBJ2-2
d_gene: -
abundance: -
v_gene: TRBV30

CDR3aa: CASSGGGTVNSPLHF
CDR3nt: TGTGCCAGCAGCGGGGGGGGGACAGTCAATTCACCCCTCCACTTT
j_gene: TRBJ1-6
d_gene: TRBD1
abundance: -
v_gene: TRBV9

CDR3aa: CASSYREEEQFF
CDR3nt: TGTGCCAGCAGTTACAGGGAAGAGGAGCAGTTCTTC
j_gene: TRBJ2-1
d_gene: -
abundance: -
v_gene: TRBV6-2/TRBV6-3

CDR3aa: CASSRDNQETQYF
CDR3nt: TGTGCCAGCAGCCGGGACAACCAAGAGACCCAGTACTTC
j_gene: TRBJ2-5
d_gene: -
abundance: many
v_gene: TRBV6-1

CDR3aa: CASLVVGGEAFF
CDR3nt: TGTGCCAGCTTGGTCGTCGGCGGAGAAGCTTTCTTT
j_gene: TRBJ1-1
d_gene: -
abundance: -
v_gene: TRBV5-6

CDR3aa: CASSHRDSNRDGELFF
CDR3nt: TGTGCCAGCAGCCACCGGGACAGTAACAGGGACGGGGAGCTGTTTTTT
j_gene: TRBJ2-2
d_gene: TRBD1
abundance: -
v_gene: TRBV7-9

CDR3aa: CASSPGLAYNEQFF
CDR3nt: TGTGCCAGCAGCCCGGGACTAGCGTACAATGAGCAGTTCTTC
j_gene: TRBJ2-1
d_gene: TRBD2
abundance: -
v_gene: TRBV7-9

CDR3aa: CASSQDKASDLTDTQYF
CDR3nt: TGCGCCAGCAGCCAAGATAAGGCTAGTGATCTCACAGATACGCAGTATTTT
j_gene: TRBJ2-3
d_gene: -
abundance: many
v_gene: TRBV4-3

CDR3aa: CASSLLSTPETQYF
CDR3nt: TGTGCCAGCAGCTTACTCAGTACTCCGGAGACCCAGTACTTC
j_gene: TRBJ2-5
d_gene: -
abundance: few
v_gene: TRBV11-2

CDR3aa: CSVAGQGDQPQHF
CDR3nt: TGCAGCGTTGCGGGACAGGGGGATCAGCCCCAGCATTTT
j_gene: TRBJ1-5
d_gene: TRBD1
abundance: -
v_gene: TRBV29-1

CDR3aa: CASSLGTSGGVGTQYF
CDR3nt: TGTGCCAGCAGCTTAGGCACTAGCGGGGGCGTAGGGACGCAGTATTTT
j_gene: TRBJ2-3
d_gene: TRBD2
abundance: -
v_gene: TRBV7-6

CDR3aa: CASSSGRDTEAFF
CDR3nt: TGTGCCAGCAGCTCCGGACGGGATACTGAAGCTTTCTTT
j_gene: TRBJ1-1
d_gene: -
abundance: few
v_gene: TRBV9

CDR3aa: CASGFEVGTQYF
CDR3nt: TGTGCTAGTGGTTTCGAAGTCGGGACCCAGTACTTC
j_gene: TRBJ2-5
d_gene: -
abundance: few
v_gene: TRBV12-5

CDR3aa: CASSFSVGRETQYF
CDR3nt: TGTGCCAGCAGTTTCTCGGTAGGGAGAGAGACCCAGTACTTC
j_gene: TRBJ2-5
d_gene: -
abundance: few
v_gene: TRBV12-3/TRBV12-4

CDR3aa: CASSLEGDQETQYF
CDR3nt: TGCGCCAGCAGCTTAGAAGGGGACCAAGAGACCCAGTACTTC
j_gene: TRBJ2-5
d_gene: -
abundance: -
v_gene: TRBV5-1

CDR3aa: CAISESGLAGTDTQYF
CDR3nt: TGTGCCATCAGTGAGTCGGGACTAGCGGGCACAGATACGCAGTATTTT
j_gene: TRBJ2-3
d_gene: TRBD2
abundance: few
v_gene: TRBV10-3

CDR3aa: CASSFLRNRDKEQFF
CDR3nt: TGTGCCAGCAGCTTCCTGCGGAACCGGGACAAAGAGCAGTTCTTC
j_gene: TRBJ2-1
d_gene: -
abundance: -
v_gene: TRBV28

CDR3aa: CATASSTDTQYF
CDR3nt: TGTGCCACCGCCAGTAGCACAGATACGCAGTATTTT
j_gene: TRBJ2-3
d_gene: -
abundance: many
v_gene: TRBV24-1

CDR3aa: CASSGGQHSYEQYF
CDR3nt: TGTGCCAGCAGCGGGGGACAGCACTCCTACGAGCAGTACTTC
j_gene: TRBJ2-7
d_gene: TRBD1
abundance: -
v_gene: TRBV9

CDR3aa: CASSLADGLGSELFF
CDR3nt: TGTGCCAGCAGCTTAGCGGACGGGTTAGGGTCGGAACTGTTTTTT
j_gene: TRBJ1-4
d_gene: -
abundance: few
v_gene: TRBV7-9

CDR3aa: CASSPNSGGPQETQYF
CDR3nt: TGTGCCAGCAGTCCCAATAGCGGGGGGCCCCAAGAGACCCAGTACTTC
j_gene: TRBJ2-5
d_gene: TRBD2
abundance: -
v_gene: TRBV6-2/TRBV6-3

CDR3aa: CASSPQGYNTEAFF
CDR3nt: TGTGCCAGCAGCCCTCAGGGGTACAACACTGAAGCTTTCTTT
j_gene: TRBJ1-1
d_gene: -
abundance: -
v_gene: TRBV7-2

CDR3aa: CASSQDLTFQPQHF
CDR3nt: TGTGCCAGCAGCCAAGATCTGACTTTTCAGCCCCAGCATTTT
j_gene: TRBJ1-5
d_gene: -
abundance: many
v_gene: TRBV3-1

CDR3aa: CASTLSGGSYNEQFF
CDR3nt: TGTGCCAGCACCCTTAGCGGGGGGAGCTACAATGAGCAGTTCTTC
j_gene: TRBJ2-1
d_gene: TRBD2
abundance: many
v_gene: TRBV2

CDR3aa: CASSYSGQPYNEQFF
CDR3nt: TGTGCCAGCAGTTACTCGGGACAGCCCTACAATGAGCAGTTCTTC
j_gene: TRBJ2-1
d_gene: TRBD1
abundance: many
v_gene: TRBV6-5